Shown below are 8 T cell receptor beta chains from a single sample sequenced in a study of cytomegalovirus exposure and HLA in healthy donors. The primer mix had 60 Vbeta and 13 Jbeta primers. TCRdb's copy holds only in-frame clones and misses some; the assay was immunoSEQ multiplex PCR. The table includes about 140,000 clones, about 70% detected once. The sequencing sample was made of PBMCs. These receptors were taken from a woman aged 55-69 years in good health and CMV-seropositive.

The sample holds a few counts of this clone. The CDR3 here is CAIRIQGDTEAFF. The CDR3 region has the DNA TGTGCCATCAGAATACAGGGGGACACTGAAGCTTTCTTT. The chain uses TRBV10-3 and TRBJ1-1; 8 bases line up with TRBD1. V lost 6 bases, J lost 3 bases, and 3 bases stayed unmatched. Germline V gene sequence: CDR1 ENHRY, CDR2 SYGVKD. The CDR3 has 13 amino acids.

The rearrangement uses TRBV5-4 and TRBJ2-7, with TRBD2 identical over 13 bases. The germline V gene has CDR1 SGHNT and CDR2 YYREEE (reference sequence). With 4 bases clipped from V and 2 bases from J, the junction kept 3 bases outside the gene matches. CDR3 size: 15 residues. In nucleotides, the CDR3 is TGTGCCAGCAGCCCCACTAGCGGGAGGGCCTACGAGCAGTACTTC. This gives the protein CASSPTSGRAYEQYF.

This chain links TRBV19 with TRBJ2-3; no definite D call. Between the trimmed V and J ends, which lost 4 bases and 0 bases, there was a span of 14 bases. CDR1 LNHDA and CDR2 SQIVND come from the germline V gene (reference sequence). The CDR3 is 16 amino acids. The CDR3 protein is CASSTLPPSSTDTQYF. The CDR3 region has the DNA TGTGCCAGTAGTACACTCCCCCCCTCTAGCACAGATACGCAGTATTTT.

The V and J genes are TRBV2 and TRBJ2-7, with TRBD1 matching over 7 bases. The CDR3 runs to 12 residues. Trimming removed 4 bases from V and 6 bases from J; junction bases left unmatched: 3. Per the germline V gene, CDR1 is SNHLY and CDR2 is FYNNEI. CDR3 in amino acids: CASSGGGGEQYF. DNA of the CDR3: TGTGCCAGCAGTGGAGGGGGCGGCGAGCAGTACTTC.

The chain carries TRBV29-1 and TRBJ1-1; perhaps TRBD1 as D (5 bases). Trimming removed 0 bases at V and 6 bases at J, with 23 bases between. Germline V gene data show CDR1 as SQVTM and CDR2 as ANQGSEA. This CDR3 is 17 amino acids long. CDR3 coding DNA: TGCAGCGTTGAAGATCGGGTACCCCAGGGAAGGGGCGCTGAAGCTTTCTTT. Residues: CSVEDRVPQGRGAEAFF. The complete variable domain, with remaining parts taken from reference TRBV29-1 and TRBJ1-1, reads SAVISQKPSRDICQRGTSLTIQCQVDSQVTMMFWYRQQPGQSLTLIATANQGSEATYESGFVIDKFPISRPNLTFSTLTVSNMSPEDSSIYLCSVEDRVPQGRGAEAFFGQGTRLTVV.

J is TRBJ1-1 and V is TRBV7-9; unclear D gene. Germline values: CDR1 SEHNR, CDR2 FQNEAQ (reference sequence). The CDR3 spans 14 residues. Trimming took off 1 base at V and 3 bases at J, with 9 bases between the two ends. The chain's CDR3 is CASSLDLADTEAFF. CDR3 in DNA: TGTGCCAGCAGCTTAGACTTGGCGGACACTGAAGCTTTCTTT.

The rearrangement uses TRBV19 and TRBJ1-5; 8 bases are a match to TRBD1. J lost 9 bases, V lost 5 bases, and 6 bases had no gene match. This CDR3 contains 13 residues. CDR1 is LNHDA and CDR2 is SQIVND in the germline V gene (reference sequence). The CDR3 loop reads CASSPDRGRPQHF. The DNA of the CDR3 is TGTGCCAGTAGTCCCGACAGGGGTCGGCCCCAGCATTTT. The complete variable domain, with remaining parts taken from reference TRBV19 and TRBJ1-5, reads DGGITQSPKYLFRKEGQNVTLSCEQNLNHDAMYWYRQDPGQGLRLIYYSQIVNDFQKGDIAEGYSVSREKKESFPLTVTSAQKNPTAFYLCASSPDRGRPQHFGDGTRLSIL.

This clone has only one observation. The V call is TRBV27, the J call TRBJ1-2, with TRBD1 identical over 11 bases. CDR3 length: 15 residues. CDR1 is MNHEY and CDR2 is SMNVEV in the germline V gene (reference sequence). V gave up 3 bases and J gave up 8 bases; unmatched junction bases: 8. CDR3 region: CASSFNGQGAEGYTF. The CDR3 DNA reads TGTGCCAGCAGTTTTAATGGACAGGGGGCAGAGGGCTACACCTTC.